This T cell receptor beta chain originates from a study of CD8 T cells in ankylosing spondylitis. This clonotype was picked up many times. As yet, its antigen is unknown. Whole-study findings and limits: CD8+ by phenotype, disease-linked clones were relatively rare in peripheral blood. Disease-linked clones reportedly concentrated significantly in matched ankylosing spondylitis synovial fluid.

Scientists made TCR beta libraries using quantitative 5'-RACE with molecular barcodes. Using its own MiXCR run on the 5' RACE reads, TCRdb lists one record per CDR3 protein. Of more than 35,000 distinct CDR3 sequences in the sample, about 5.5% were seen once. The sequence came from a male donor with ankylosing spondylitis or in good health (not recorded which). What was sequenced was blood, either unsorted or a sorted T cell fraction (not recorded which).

The CDR3 DNA is TGCGCCAGCAGCTTCAGACAGGGGTACTCCTACGAGCAGTACTTC. This sequence encodes CASSFRQGYSYEQYF. V is TRBV5-1 and J is TRBJ2-7, with TRBD1 matching over 8 bases. The CDR3 spans 15 residues. V lost 2 bases to trimming and J lost 0 bases; unmatched junction nucleotides: 4. The V gene's germline CDR1 is SGHRS and CDR2 YFSETQ.